The 21 T cell receptor beta chains reported below all come from one sample, sequenced in a study of CD8 T cells in ankylosing spondylitis. Each CDR3 protein is one row after TCRdb ran MiXCR on the 5' RACE reads. The table lists about 130,000 distinct CDR3 sequences, 9.3% of them singletons. Sequencing was done on a sample of blood, either unsorted or a sorted T cell fraction (not recorded which). These receptors originate from a male donor with ankylosing spondylitis or in good health (not recorded which).

This clonotype was counted at least ten times. V usage is TRBV12-3 or TRBV12-4 and J usage is TRBJ2-2; 7 bases line up with TRBD1. The CDR3 sequence is 15 residues long. Unmatched junction bases numbered 3, after V lost 4 bases and J lost 1 base. CDR3 amino acids: CASSYRTGNTGELFF. The CDR3, as DNA: TGTGCCAGCAGTTACAGGACAGGGAACACCGGGGAGCTGTTTTTT.

This clonotype showed up many times. The V and J genes are TRBV5-1 and TRBJ2-3, with D tentatively TRBD1 or TRBD2 (5 bases each). V was cut by 3 bases and J by 6 bases, with 17 bases left in between. Germline V CDR1 and CDR2: SGHRS, YFSETQ. This CDR3 spans 15 amino acids. CDR3 protein: CASSSGTQGLDTQYF. The CDR3 DNA follows: TGCGCCAGCAGCTCCGGGACCCAGGGTTTGGATACGCAGTATTTT. Full variable domain (missing parts from reference TRBV5-1 and TRBJ2-3): KAGVTQTPRYLIKTRGQQVTLSCSPISGHRSVSWYQQTPGQGLQFLFEYFSETQRNKGNFPGRFSGRQFSNSRSEMNVSTLELGDSALYLCASSSGTQGLDTQYFGPGTRLTVL.

Comments on this clonotype: A read error may be the cause here, since a much bigger clone is one base away. The V and J genes are TRBV12-1 and TRBJ1-1. TRBV12-1 counts as a pseudogene. CDR3 length equals 8 residues. The CDR3 sequence: CASTPAFF. The CDR3 coding sequence is TGTGCCAGCACCCCAGCTTTCTTT.

This clonotype was counted at least ten times. The chain couples TRBV7-3 to TRBJ1-6; D gene ambiguous. Germline V gene lookup returns CDR1 SGHTA and CDR2 FQGTGA. Trimming removed 1 base from V and 0 bases from J, with 7 bases in between. This CDR3 has 16 residues. The CDR3 DNA reads TGTGCCAGCAGCTTAAGGGCGGGCTCCTATAATTCACCCCTCCACTTT. It is translated as CASSLRAGSYNSPLHF.

This clonotype has ten or more counts. It may be a read error: a sequence one base away is much more abundant. The chain is built from TRBV20-1 and TRBJ2-6, with D perhaps being TRBD1 or TRBD2 (5 bases each). CDR3 length: 15 residues. Germline V gives CDR1 DFQATT, CDR2 SNEGSKA (reference sequence). CDR3 loop: CSARDVDSGANGLTF. The CDR3 nucleotides read TGCAGTGCTAGAGACGTCGACTCCGGGGCCAACGGCCTGACTTTC.

In its sample, this clonotype was seen many times. V gene TRBV4-2 combines with J gene TRBJ2-7, with D uncertain. The CDR3 extends over 14 amino acids. Germline V CDR1 and CDR2: LGHNA, YNFKEQ. V was clipped by 3 bases and J by 0 bases, with 9 bases between them. In DNA, the CDR3 is TGTGCCAGCAGCCACTCGGCGACCTCCTACGAGCAGTACTTC. Translation gives CASSHSATSYEQYF.

This clonotype was detected many times. The rearrangement joins TRBV7-9 to TRBJ2-2; unclear D gene. The CDR3 loop spans 14 amino acids. Germline V CDR1 and CDR2: SEHNR, FQNEAQ (reference sequence). Between the trimmed V and J ends, which lost 4 bases and 1 base, there was a span of 7 bases. The CDR3 DNA reads as TGTGCCAGCAGCTCCATAAAGAACACCGGGGAGCTGTTTTTT. It specifies CASSSIKNTGELFF.

This clonotype was observed a few times. The chain employs TRBV7-2 and TRBJ1-1; 8 bases align to TRBD1. V dropped 3 bases and J dropped 3; count of bases not matched to a gene: 6. CDR1 and CDR2 from the germline V gene are SGHTA and FQGNSA. The CDR3 spans 15 residues. The CDR3 here is CASSFTTGVDTEAFF. The CDR3 coding sequence is TGTGCCAGCAGCTTTACGACAGGGGTGGACACTGAAGCTTTCTTT.

This clonotype was detected only a few times. The chain couples TRBV6-6 to TRBJ2-3; D uncertain. The CDR3 is made up of 13 amino acids. Germline CDR1 MNHNY, CDR2 SVGAGI (reference sequence). The V end lost 0 bases, the J end lost 3 bases, and 4 bases lay between the germline ends. The CDR3 bases are TGTGCCAGCAGTTACTCGACGACAGATACGCAGTATTTT. Translated, it gives CASSYSTTDTQYF.

This clonotype has at least ten counts. This chain links TRBV24-1 with TRBJ2-1; D ambiguous. Germline CDR1 is KGHDR and CDR2 is SFDVKD. This CDR3 has 13 amino acids. V was cut by 9 bases and J by 5 bases, with 13 bases left in between. The CDR3 coding sequence is TGTGCCACCCAATCCCGGCTAAACAATGAGCAGTTCTTC. It codes for CATQSRLNNEQFF.

A note on this clonotype: Since a much larger clone is just one base distant, this may be a read error. The J gene is TRBJ2-7, the V gene TRBV28; 8 bases match TRBD2. This CDR3 comprises 13 residues. V shed 10 bases and J 6 bases; nucleotides not matched to a gene: 11. From germline, CDR1 is MDHEN and CDR2 SYDVKM. The CDR3 DNA reads TGTGCCACCGACAGGAGCGGGAGTTGCGAGCAGTACTTC. It is translated as CATDRSGSCEQYF.

To note about this clonotype: A much larger clone differs by one base, so this may be a read error. The V gene is TRBV4-2, the J gene TRBJ2-2; 11 bases are a match to TRBD2. The CDR3 contains 16 residues. Germline V gene sequence: CDR1 LGHNA, CDR2 YNFKEQ. Here the CDR3 reads CASSQDSSGRAGELIF. The CDR3 DNA reads as TGTGCCAGCAGCCAAGATAGTAGCGGGAGGGCCGGGGAGCTGATTTTT.

The chain recombines TRBV4-3 with TRBJ2-6; D not certain. Germline CDR1 and CDR2: LGHNA and YSLEER. CDR3 length: 16 residues. Trimming took 0 bases from V and 1 from J, leaving 7 bases between them. The CDR3 loop reads CASSQDRLSGANVLTF. Here the CDR3 DNA reads TGCGCCAGCAGCCAAGATCGGTTATCTGGGGCCAACGTCCTGACTTTC.

This clonotype was picked up many times. The chain links TRBV3-1 to TRBJ2-5; D tentatively reads TRBD1 or TRBD2 (5 bases each). The CDR3 is 16 residues long. Deletions cut 4 bases from V and 3 bases from J, with 18 bases between. CDR1 and CDR2 from the germline V gene are LGHDT and YNNKEL (reference sequence). As DNA, the CDR3 is TGTGCCAGCAGCCCCCAAGGGACCTCCGGAGAAGAGACCCAGTACTTC. This sequence encodes CASSPQGTSGEETQYF.

Ten or more counts support this clonotype. The chain combines TRBV7-8 with TRBJ1-5; the match to TRBD1 covers 7 bases. CDR1 is SGHVS, CDR2 FQNEAQ, per germline. The CDR3 length is 15 residues. V was clipped by 4 bases and J by 3 bases; unmatched bases: 6. In nucleotides, the CDR3 is TGTGCCAGCAGCTCCTCGACAGGGACCAATCAGCCCCAGCATTTT. Its protein is CASSSSTGTNQPQHF.

The chain carries TRBV30 and TRBJ2-7; perhaps TRBD1 as D (6 bases). Germline CDR1 GTSNPN, CDR2 SVGIG (reference sequence). Trimming left V 5 bases short and J 0 bases short, with 8 bases between. There are 12 residues in the CDR3. CDR3 sequence (DNA): TGTGCCTGGGGGGGCGGCTCCTACGAGCAGTACTTC. It specifies CAWGGGSYEQYF.

This clonotype was observed a handful of times. V gene TRBV20-1 combines with J gene TRBJ2-3; 8 nucleotides agree with TRBD2. Per the germline V gene, CDR1 is DFQATT and CDR2 is SNEGSKA (reference sequence). There are 15 residues in the CDR3. Trimming took 2 bases from V and 2 from J; bases not matched to a gene: 6. The CDR3 nucleotides read TGCAGTGCTAGAAATTTAGCGGGACTCACAGATACGCAGTATTTT. Translating gives CSARNLAGLTDTQYF.

This clonotype has at least ten counts. The genes are TRBV6-1 and TRBJ2-3; 10 bases map to TRBD1. J lost 4 bases, V lost 7 bases, and 5 bases had no gene match. Germline CDR1 MNHNS, CDR2 SASEGT. The CDR3 covers 14 residues. CDR3 sequence (DNA): TGTGCCAGCATAGACAGGGGGCGGCCAGATACGCAGTATTTT. Protein product: CASIDRGRPDTQYF.

This clonotype was counted a few times. The V gene is TRBV4-3, the J gene TRBJ2-7; TRBD1 matches at 8 bases. The CDR3 loop spans 16 amino acids. The V gene end was trimmed by 0 bases and the J gene end by 3 bases; junction bases not matched to a gene: 7. In germline, CDR1 is LGHNA, CDR2 YSLEER. The CDR3 DNA is TGCGCCAGCAGCCAAGATAGGGACAGGTTAAACTACGAGCAGTACTTC. Its protein product is CASSQDRDRLNYEQYF.

This clonotype was seen ten or more times. The CDR3 nucleotides are TGTGCCAGCTCTAGGGATACTAGCACAGATACGCAGTATTTT. This translates into CASSRDTSTDTQYF. The chain has TRBV7-3 and TRBJ2-3; D remains ambiguous. The CDR3 has 14 residues. The germline V and J ends were trimmed by 8 bases and 0 bases, with 12 bases remaining between them. Germline CDR1 SGHTA, CDR2 FQGTGA. The whole variable domain, filled in from reference TRBV7-3 and TRBJ2-3, reads GAGVSQTPSNKVTEKGKYVELRCDPISGHTALYWYRQSLGQGPEFLIYFQGTGAADDSGLPNDRFFAVRPEGSVSTLKIQRTERGDSAVYLCASSRDTSTDTQYFGPGTRLTVL.

V and J are TRBV11-3 and TRBJ2-1, with TRBD2 matching over 9 bases. The CDR3 is 16 amino acids. The V gene end was trimmed by 5 bases and the J gene end by 4 bases; junction bases not matched to a gene: 9. Germline V gives CDR1 SGHNT, CDR2 YENEEA. The CDR3: CASSRRLADNYNEQFF. The CDR3, as DNA: TGTGCCAGCAGCCGAAGACTAGCGGACAATTACAATGAGCAGTTCTTC.